Below, 2 T cell receptor beta chains from the same sample are listed, as sequenced in a study of shared clonotypes between healthy human individuals. Some clones are missing from TCRdb's copy, which holds only in-frame ones; the method was immunoSEQ multiplex PCR. The sample shows about 520,000 clones, roughly 80% of them seen only once. Sequenced: PBMCs. These receptor sequences come from a woman in her thirties or forties in good health. Some clones in this sample may be carry-over from other donors' samples.

Comment on this clone: At one of its ends the junction is not consistent with the germline gene, which may arise from a read error. The chain joins TRBV30 to TRBJ1-2; D gene unclear. Per the germline V gene, CDR1 is GTSNPN and CDR2 is SVGIG (reference sequence). This CDR3 has 11 amino acids. The CDR3 DNA is TGCGCCTGGAGTTCTCCCGCGGACTACGCCTTC. As protein: CAWSSPADYAF. Together with reference TRBV30 and TRBJ1-2, the CDR3 gives the full variable domain: SQTIHQWPATLVQPVGSPLSLECTVEGTSNPNLYWYRQAAGRGLQLLFYSVGIGQISSEVPQNLSASRPQDRQFILSSKKLLLSDSGFYLCAWSSPADYAFGSGTRLTVV.

The gene calls are TRBV5-4 and TRBJ1-6; D is undetermined. The length of the CDR3 is 12 residues. Trimming took 0 bases from V and 9 from J, leaving 4 bases between them. The V gene's germline CDR1 is SGHNT and CDR2 YYREEE (reference sequence). The CDR3 protein is CASSLVGSPLHF. The CDR3 DNA reads as TGTGCCAGCAGCTTGGTAGGTTCACCCCTCCACTTT. Based on the CDR3 plus reference TRBV5-4 and TRBJ1-6, the full variable domain is ETGVTQSPTHLIKTRGQQVTLRCSSQSGHNTVSWYQQALGQGPQFIFQYYREEENGRGNFPPRFSGLQFPNYSSELNVNALELDDSALYLCASSLVGSPLHFGNGTRLTVT.